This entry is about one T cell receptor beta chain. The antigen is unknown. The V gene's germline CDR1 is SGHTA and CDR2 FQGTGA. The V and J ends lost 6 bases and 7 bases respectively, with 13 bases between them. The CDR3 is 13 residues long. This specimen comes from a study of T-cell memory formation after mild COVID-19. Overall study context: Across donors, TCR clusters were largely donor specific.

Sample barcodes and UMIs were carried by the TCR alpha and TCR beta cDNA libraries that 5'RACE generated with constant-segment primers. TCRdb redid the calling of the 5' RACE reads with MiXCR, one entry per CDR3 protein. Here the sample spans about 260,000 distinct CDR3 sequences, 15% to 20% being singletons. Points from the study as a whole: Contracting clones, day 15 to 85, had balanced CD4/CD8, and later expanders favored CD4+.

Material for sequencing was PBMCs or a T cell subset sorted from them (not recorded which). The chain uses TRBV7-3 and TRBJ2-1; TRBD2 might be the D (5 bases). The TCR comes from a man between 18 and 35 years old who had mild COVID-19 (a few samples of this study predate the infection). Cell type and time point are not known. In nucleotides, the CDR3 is TGTGCCAGCAGTACTTACGGCGGGAATGAGCAGTTCTTC. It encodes CASSTYGGNEQFF.